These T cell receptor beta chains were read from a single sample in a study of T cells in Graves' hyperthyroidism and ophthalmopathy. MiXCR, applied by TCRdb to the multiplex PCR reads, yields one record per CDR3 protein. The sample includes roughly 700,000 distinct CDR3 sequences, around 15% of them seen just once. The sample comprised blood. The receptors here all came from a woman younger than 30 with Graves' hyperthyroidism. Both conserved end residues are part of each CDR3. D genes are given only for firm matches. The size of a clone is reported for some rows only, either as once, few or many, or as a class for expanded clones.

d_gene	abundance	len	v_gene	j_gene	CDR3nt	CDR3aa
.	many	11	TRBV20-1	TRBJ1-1	TGCAGTTTCCCCAGGAACACTGAAGCTTTCTTT	CSFPRNTEAFF
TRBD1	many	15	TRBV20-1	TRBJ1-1	TGCAGTGCAAGGGACAGGGGAGGACCGTACACTGAAGCTTTCTTT	CSARDRGGPYTEAFF
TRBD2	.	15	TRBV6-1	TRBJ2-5	TGTGCCAGCAGTCGTACTCGCGGGAGCCGGGAGACCCAGTACTTC	CASSRTRGSRETQYF
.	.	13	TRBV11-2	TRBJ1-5	TGTGCCAGCAGCCAAGATTTCAATCAGCCCCAGCATTTT	CASSQDFNQPQHF
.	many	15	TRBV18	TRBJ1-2	TGTGCCAGCTCCCAGGGACTAGTAGATCCCTATGGCTACACCTTC	CASSQGLVDPYGYTF
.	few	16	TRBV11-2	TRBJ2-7	TGTGCCAGCAGCTTAGGGGCCCCGGGACCTCTCTACGAGCAGTACTTC	CASSLGAPGPLYEQYF
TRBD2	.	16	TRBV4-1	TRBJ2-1	TGCGCCAGCTCACCGTCAGGCAGCGGGAGTGGGTCTGAGCAGTTCTTC	CASSPSGSGSGSEQFF
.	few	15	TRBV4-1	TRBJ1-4	TGCGCCAGCAGCCAACGGACATCCCTGGGTGAAAAACTGTTTTTT	CASSQRTSLGEKLFF
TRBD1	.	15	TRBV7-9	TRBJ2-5	TGTGCCAGCAGCTTACGACAGGGAATAATGGAGACCCAGTACTTC	CASSLRQGIMETQYF
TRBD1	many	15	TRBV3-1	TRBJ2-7	TGTGCCAGCAGCCAAGGTCGCCAGGGGGCCTACGAGCAGTACTTC	CASSQGRQGAYEQYF
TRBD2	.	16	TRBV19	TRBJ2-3	TGTGCCAGTAGTAACCAAGCGGGGATAACCACAGATACGCAGTATTTT	CASSNQAGITTDTQYF
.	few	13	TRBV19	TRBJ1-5	TGTGCCAGTAGATTGGAGGGAACTCAGCCCCAGCATTTT	CASRLEGTQPQHF
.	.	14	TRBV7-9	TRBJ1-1	TGTGCCAGCAGCTTACTGACAGCCTACACTGAAGCTTTCTTT	CASSLLTAYTEAFF